A selection of T cell receptor beta chains follows, all from one sample in a study of CD4 T cells in relation to SARS-CoV-2 and coronaviruses. Generated by immunoSEQ multiplex PCR, the TCRdb table keeps only in-frame clones and is missing some. This sample has roughly 68,000 clones, with more than 85% found just once. Sequenced sample: naive CD4+ T cells from PBMCs. Receptors originate from a human donor in good health. The CDR3 runs from the conserved cysteine through the conserved F or W. A D gene is named only where the DNA matches it firmly. Rows may omit the clone size; those that give it use once, few, many or a size class.

d_call,v_call,j_call,cdr3_length,clone_size,cdr3_nt,cdr3_aa
TRBD2,TRBV24-1,TRBJ2-4,17,once,TGTGCCACCAGTGATCCGGGACTAGCGGGGGGGCGGAACATTCAGTACTTC,CATSDPGLAGGRNIQYF
-,TRBV5-1,TRBJ2-5,14,-,TGCGCCAGCAGGATTCTCAGCCTTCAAGAGACCCAGTACTTC,CASRILSLQETQYF
-,TRBV30,TRBJ1-1,12,-,TGTGCCTGCCGACAACAGAACACTGAAGCTTTCTTT,CACRQQNTEAFF
-,TRBV5-4,TRBJ2-1,15,-,TGTGCCAGCAGCTCAGGACAGATGTCCTACAATGAGCAGTTCTTC,CASSSGQMSYNEQFF
-,TRBV30,TRBJ2-7,14,-,TGTGCCTGGACTCCGACCCTCCGAGGGTCCGAGCAGTACTTC,CAWTPTLRGSEQYF
-,TRBV28,TRBJ2-1,18,-,TGTGCCAGCAGTTACCCACACACCCTAGCTCGGTCCTACAATGAGCAGTTCTTC,CASSYPHTLARSYNEQFF
-,TRBV9,TRBJ1-2,13,-,TGTGCCAGCAGCCCACAACCCGTGGATGGCTACACCTTC,CASSPQPVDGYTF
TRBD2,TRBV7-2,TRBJ2-5,15,once,TGTGCCAGCAGCTTAGATTCACAGCGCCGGGGGGCCCAGTACTTC,CASSLDSQRRGAQYF
-,TRBV18,TRBJ1-2,14,once,TGTGCCAGCTCCCAGGGCGGGGAAACCTATGGCTACACCTTC,CASSQGGETYGYTF
TRBD1,TRBV24-1,TRBJ2-6,16,-,TGTGCCACCAGTGATGGGACAGGGACTGGGGCCAACGTCCTGACTTTC,CATSDGTGTGANVLTF
-,TRBV30,TRBJ1-5,15,-,TGTGCCTGGAGGTGGGCGGGACTACTCCTTCAGCCCCAGCATTTT,CAWRWAGLLLQPQHF
TRBD2,TRBV7-2,TRBJ2-5,18,-,TGTGCCAGCAGCTTAGTATCGCTAGCGGGAGGGCCAGGAGAGACCCAGTACTTC,CASSLVSLAGGPGETQYF
TRBD1,TRBV5-1,TRBJ2-1,16,once,TGCGCCAGCAGCCCACAGGGGCAACTCACCTACAATGAGCAGTTCTTC,CASSPQGQLTYNEQFF
TRBD1,TRBV6-5,TRBJ1-5,15,-,TGTGCCAGCAGTCAACGGACAGGGGGGAATCAGCCCCAGCATTTT,CASSQRTGGNQPQHF
TRBD1,TRBV14,TRBJ1-6,13,-,TGTGCCAGCCGTAAGACAGGGCGGACACCCCTCCACTTT,CASRKTGRTPLHF
-,TRBV5-1,TRBJ2-5,13,-,TGCGCCAGCCAATACGACCCAGGACAGACCCAGTACTTC,CASQYDPGQTQYF
TRBD1,TRBV6-5,TRBJ1-2,14,-,TGTGCCAGCACCCCGGGACAGGGTTCCTATGGCTACACCTTC,CASTPGQGSYGYTF
TRBD1,TRBV6-6,TRBJ2-3,17,-,TGTGCCAGCAGTCGTCGGGACAGGGGGCATAGCACAGATACGCAGTATTTT,CASSRRDRGHSTDTQYF
-,TRBV18,TRBJ2-5,17,-,TGTGCCAGCTCACCATCTGGGCAGGGTTACGGTAGGGAGACCCAGTACTTC,CASSPSGQGYGRETQYF
TRBD2,TRBV10-3,TRBJ2-7,16,-,TGTGCCATCAGTGAGTCTAGCGGGGTAATCTCCTACGAGCAGTACTTC,CAISESSGVISYEQYF
TRBD2,TRBV5-1,TRBJ2-1,15,once,TGCGCCAGCAGCTTGGGTTTTAGCGGGTACAATGAGCAGTTCTTC,CASSLGFSGYNEQFF
TRBD1,TRBV6-5,TRBJ1-1,13,-,TGTGCCAGCGGAAATACAGGGGGCTCTGAAGCTTTCTTT,CASGNTGGSEAFF
-,TRBV5-1,TRBJ2-3,14,-,TGCGCCAGCAGCTTGGCCCTAAGCACAGATACGCAGTATTTT,CASSLALSTDTQYF